This T cell receptor beta chain was recorded in a study of CD8 T cells in Susac syndrome. Trimming at V came to 6 bases and at J to 4 bases, leaving 11 bases not matched to a gene. Germline assignment: CDR1 SNHLY and CDR2 FYNNEI. The CDR3 loop spans 15 amino acids. It was with random hexamers that 0.5 to 1 ug RNA was reverse transcribed. immunoSEQ multiplex PCR amplified TCR beta CDR3 across 54 Vbeta, 13 Jbeta. TCRdb passed the immunoSEQ multiplex PCR reads through MiXCR, listing each CDR3 protein once. The repertoire holds 300,000 to 350,000 distinct CDR3 sequences, with 92% as singletons. The sample consisted of CD4+ T cells from PBMCs. The chain links TRBV2 to TRBJ2-5, with 7 bases lining up with TRBD1. This TCR came from a human donor with multiple sclerosis. The CDR3 DNA sequence: TGTGCCAGCAGCCAACAGGGGAACGTGGGAGAGACCCAGTACTTC. Protein product: CASSQQGNVGETQYF.